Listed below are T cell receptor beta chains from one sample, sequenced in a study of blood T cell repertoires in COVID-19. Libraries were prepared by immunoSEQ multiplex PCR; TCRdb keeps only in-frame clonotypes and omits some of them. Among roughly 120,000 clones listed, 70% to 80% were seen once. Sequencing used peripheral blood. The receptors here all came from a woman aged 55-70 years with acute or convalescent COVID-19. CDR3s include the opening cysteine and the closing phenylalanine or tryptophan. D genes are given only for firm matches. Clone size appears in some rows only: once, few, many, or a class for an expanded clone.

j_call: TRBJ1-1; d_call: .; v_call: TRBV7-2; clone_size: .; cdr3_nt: TGTGCCAGCAGCCGGAGGTTTACGCGGGGAACTGAAGCTTTCTTT; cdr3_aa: CASSRRFTRGTEAFF
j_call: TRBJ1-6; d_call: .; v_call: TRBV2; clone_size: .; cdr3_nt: TGTGCCAGCAGTCAACAAAACAGAAATTCACCCCTCCACTTT; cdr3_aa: CASSQQNRNSPLHF
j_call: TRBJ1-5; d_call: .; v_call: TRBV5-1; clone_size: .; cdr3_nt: TGCGCCAGCAGCCCGGAGGGATATAGCAATCAGCCCCAGCATTTT; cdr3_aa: CASSPEGYSNQPQHF
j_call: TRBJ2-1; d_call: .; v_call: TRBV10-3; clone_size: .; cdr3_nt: TGTGCCATCTTAACCGGGACATCCCAGGCTAAGCAGTTCTTC; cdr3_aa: CAILTGTSQAKQFF
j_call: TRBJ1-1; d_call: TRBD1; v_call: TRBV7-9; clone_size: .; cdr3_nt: TGTGCCAGCAGCTTAGCCAGGGGGTACAGGTATAGCACTGAAGCTTTCTTT; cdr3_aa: CASSLARGYRYSTEAFF
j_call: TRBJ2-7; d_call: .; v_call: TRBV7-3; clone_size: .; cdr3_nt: TGTGCCAGCAGCTCGCCAGGTGGTGGCGAGCAGTACTTC; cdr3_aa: CASSSPGGGEQYF
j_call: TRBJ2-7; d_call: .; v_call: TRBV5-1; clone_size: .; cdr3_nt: TGCGCCAGCAGCCCCCGGGACATTAGCAGGTACGAGCAGTACTTC; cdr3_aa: CASSPRDISRYEQYF
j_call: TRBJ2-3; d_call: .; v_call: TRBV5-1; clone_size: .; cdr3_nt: TGCGCCAGCAGCTTGTCGGGCACAGATACGCAGTATTTT; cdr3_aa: CASSLSGTDTQYF
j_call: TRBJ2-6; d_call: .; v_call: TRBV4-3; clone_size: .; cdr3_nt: TGCGCCAGCAGCCAGGTCACAGGGTCTGGGGCCAACGTCCTGACTTTC; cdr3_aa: CASSQVTGSGANVLTF
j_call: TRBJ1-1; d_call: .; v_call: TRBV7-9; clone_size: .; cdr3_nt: TGTGCCAGCAGCTTAGAAGGGGTGGGCACTGAAGCTTTCTTT; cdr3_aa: CASSLEGVGTEAFF
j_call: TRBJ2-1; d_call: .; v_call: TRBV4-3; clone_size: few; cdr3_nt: TGCGCCTCTCAGGACAGCAGCTCCTACAATGAGCAGTTCTTC; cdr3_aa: CASQDSSSYNEQFF
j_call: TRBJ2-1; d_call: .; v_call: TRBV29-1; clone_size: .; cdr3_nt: TGCAGCGTGGTGAGACTTTTGTCCTACAATGAGCAGTTCTTC; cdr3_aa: CSVVRLLSYNEQFF
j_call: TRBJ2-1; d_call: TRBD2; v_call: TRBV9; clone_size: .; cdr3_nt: TGTGCCAGCAGCGTGACCTTTAGGCGGGGGGACTACAATGAGCAGTTCTTC; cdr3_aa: CASSVTFRRGDYNEQFF